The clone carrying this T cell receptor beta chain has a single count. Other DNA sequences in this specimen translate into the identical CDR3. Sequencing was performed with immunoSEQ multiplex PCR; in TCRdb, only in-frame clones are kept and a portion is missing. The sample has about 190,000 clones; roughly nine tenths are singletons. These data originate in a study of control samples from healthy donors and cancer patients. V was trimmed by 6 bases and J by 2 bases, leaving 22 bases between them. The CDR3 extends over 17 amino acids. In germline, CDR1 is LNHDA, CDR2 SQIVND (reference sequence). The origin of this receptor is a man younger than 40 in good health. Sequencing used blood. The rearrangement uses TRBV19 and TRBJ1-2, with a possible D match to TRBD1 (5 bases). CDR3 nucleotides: TGTGCCAGTAGACCCAGGGACGGTTCGGGACGGAACTATGGCTACACCTTC. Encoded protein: CASRPRDGSGRNYGYTF.